This TCR beta chain is from a study of cytomegalovirus exposure and HLA in healthy donors. Deletions cut 4 bases from V and 6 bases from J, with 10 bases between. CDR3 size: 12 residues. CDR1 and CDR2 (germline): SGHDT, YYEEEE. As regards this clone: The antigen is undetermined.

Vbeta (60) and Jbeta (13) primers were used in the PCR. Sequencing used immunoSEQ multiplex PCR; TCRdb keeps in-frame clones, though not all of them. Of some 84,000 clones in the sample, around four fifths were seen once. Study-wide results and caveats: The authors assumed roughly uniform sequencing depth across donors for presence/absence analyses. Previous analysis showed most TCR beta V segments were productive about 87% or about 30% of the time. TCR beta chains associated with HLA were, in a later analysis, more clonally expanded than equally common others. The HLA-A and HLA-B alleles of most subjects were reportedly predicted accurately from TCR beta sequences.

V gene TRBV5-6 combines with J gene TRBJ1-2; D call uncertain. The sequenced sample was PBMCs. This receptor was taken from a boy aged 5-17 years in good health and CMV-seronegative. The CDR3 DNA reads as TGTGCCAGCAGCAATTTCCAGGATGGCTACACCTTC. It yields the protein CASSNFQDGYTF. The whole variable domain, remainder taken from reference TRBV5-6 and TRBJ1-2, is DAGVTQSPTHLIKTRGQQVTLRCSPKSGHDTVSWYQQALGQGPQFIFQYYEEEERQRGNFPDRFSGHQFPNYSSELNVNALLLGDSALYLCASSNFQDGYTFGSGTRLTVV.